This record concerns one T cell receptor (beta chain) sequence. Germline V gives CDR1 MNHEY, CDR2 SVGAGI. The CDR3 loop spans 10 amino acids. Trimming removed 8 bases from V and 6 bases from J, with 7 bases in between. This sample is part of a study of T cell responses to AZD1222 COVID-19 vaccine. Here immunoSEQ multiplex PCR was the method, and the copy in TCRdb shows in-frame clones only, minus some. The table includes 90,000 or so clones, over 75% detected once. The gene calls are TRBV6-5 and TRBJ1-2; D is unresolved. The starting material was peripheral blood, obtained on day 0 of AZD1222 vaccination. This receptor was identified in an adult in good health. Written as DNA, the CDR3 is TGTGCCAGCCGAAGGGATGGCTACACCTTC. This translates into CASRRDGYTF.